Shown below are 20 T cell receptor beta chains from a single sample sequenced in a study of blood T cell repertoires in COVID-19. Assay: immunoSEQ multiplex PCR; the TCRdb copy retains only in-frame clones and omits some. The sample has fewer than 400,000 clones, approximately 91% seen once. Sequencing was done on a sample of PBMCs or T cells enriched from blood (not recorded which). These receptors came from a woman in her twenties or thirties who had been exposed to COVID-19.

The rearrangement uses TRBV10-3 and TRBJ1-6, with D perhaps matching TRBD1 (5 bases). Trimming cost V 4 bases and J 9 bases, with 10 bases left between them. Germline assignment: CDR1 ENHRY and CDR2 SYGVKD. This CDR3 has 13 residues. CDR3 DNA: TGTGCCATCAGTGGTTCGGGGGGTTCACCCCTCCACTTT. It encodes CAISGSGGSPLHF.

V and J are TRBV6-6 and TRBJ2-7, with D tentatively TRBD2 (5 bases). The germline V and J ends were trimmed by 5 bases and 7 bases, with 21 bases remaining between them. Germline CDR1 is MNHNY and CDR2 is SVGAGI (reference sequence). CDR3 size: 15 residues. The CDR3 nucleotides read TGTGCCAGCAGTGCTCGGAAGGCGGGCTCTTCGGAGCAGTACTTC. Its translation: CASSARKAGSSEQYF.

The chain recombines TRBV4-2 with TRBJ1-5; no reliable D call. Between the trimmed V and J ends, which lost 0 bases and 5 bases, there was a span of 8 bases. The germline CDR1 and CDR2 sequences are LGHNA and YNFKEQ. CDR3 length equals 14 residues. DNA of the CDR3: TGTGCCAGCAGCCAAGAGGGCGGGTATCAGCCCCAGCATTTT. This sequence encodes CASSQEGGYQPQHF.

This chain links TRBV5-4 with TRBJ2-5; 13 nucleotides line up with TRBD2. CDR3 length: 15 residues. V shed 5 bases, J shed 5 bases, and the junction held 6 bases outside the gene matches. Germline V CDR1 and CDR2: SGHNT, YYREEE (reference sequence). DNA for the CDR3: TGTGCCAGCAGACTAGCGGGGGGGCCGAGGGAGACCCAGTACTTC. Translated, it gives CASRLAGGPRETQYF.

The rearrangement uses TRBV5-5 and TRBJ2-3, with a possible D match to TRBD1 (6 bases). The CDR3 has 14 amino acids. Germline assignment: CDR1 SGHKS and CDR2 YYEKEE (reference sequence). The ends were cut back, 6 bases at V and 2 bases at J, with 13 bases in the middle. The CDR3 loop reads CASIGQPNTDTQYF. As DNA, the CDR3 is TGTGCCAGCATCGGACAGCCCAACACAGATACGCAGTATTTT.

The CDR3 sequence is CASSIPGKGANYGYTF. In nucleotides, the CDR3 is TGTGCCAGCAGCATCCCCGGTAAAGGGGCGAACTATGGCTACACCTTC. The chain joins TRBV5-6 to TRBJ1-2, with TRBD1 as a possible D gene (5 bases). Germline values: CDR1 SGHDT, CDR2 YYEEEE. The CDR3 covers 16 residues. Trimming left V 4 bases short and J 2 bases short, with 18 bases between.

The V call is TRBV19, the J call TRBJ2-2; perhaps TRBD1 as D (7 bases). V gave up 7 bases and J gave up 5 bases, with 17 bases separating them. The CDR3 contains 15 residues. Germline CDR1 LNHDA, CDR2 SQIVND (reference sequence). CDR3 sequence reads: CASKLAQGGTGELFF. The CDR3 DNA reads TGTGCCAGTAAACTAGCCCAGGGGGGAACCGGGGAGCTGTTTTTT.

The rearrangement uses TRBV30 and TRBJ1-5; D perhaps matches TRBD1 (5 bases). V shed 0 bases and J shed 5 bases, with 11 bases lying between them. The germline CDR1 and CDR2 sequences are GTSNPN and SVGIG (reference sequence). The CDR3 runs 14 residues. CDR3 sequence: CAWSVRGFHQPQHF. The CDR3 coding sequence is TGTGCCTGGAGTGTAAGGGGTTTCCATCAGCCCCAGCATTTT.

The chain is built from TRBV5-1 and TRBJ1-2; D may be TRBD1 (6 bases). The CDR3 is 14 amino acids. Looked up from germline, CDR1 is SGHRS and CDR2 is YFSETQ. V lost 4 bases and J lost 0, with 10 bases in between. The CDR3 sequence is CASSAGTTNYGYTF. CDR3 in DNA: TGCGCCAGCAGCGCCGGGACAACTAACTATGGCTACACCTTC.

The chain is built from TRBV5-1 and TRBJ2-3, with TRBD1 matching over 9 bases. With V trimmed by 4 bases and J by 3 bases, 6 bases remained unmatched. Germline CDR1 is SGHRS and CDR2 is YFSETQ. The CDR3 sequence is 15 residues long. CDR3 in amino acids: CASSLGDRETDTQYF. CDR3 sequence (DNA): TGCGCCAGCAGCCTTGGGGACAGGGAAACAGATACGCAGTATTTT. Based on the CDR3 plus reference TRBV5-1 and TRBJ2-3, the full variable domain is KAGVTQTPRYLIKTRGQQVTLSCSPISGHRSVSWYQQTPGQGLQFLFEYFSETQRNKGNFPGRFSGRQFSNSRSEMNVSTLELGDSALYLCASSLGDRETDTQYFGPGTRLTVL.

This chain joins TRBV7-2 and TRBJ1-2; D may be TRBD1 (6 bases). Germline V gives CDR1 SGHTA, CDR2 FQGNSA. V was shortened by 3 bases and J by 8 bases, with 16 bases between the two germline ends. This CDR3 is built from 14 residues. The CDR3 spells CASSFGGGEYGYTF. The DNA for the CDR3 is TGTGCCAGCAGCTTCGGGGGGGGCGAATACGGCTACACCTTC.

The rearrangement uses TRBV28 and TRBJ1-5, with D hard to call. The germline V and J ends were trimmed by 2 bases and 3 bases, with 14 bases remaining between them. CDR1 and CDR2 (germline): MDHEN, SYDVKM. The CDR3 extends over 16 amino acids. The chain's CDR3 is CASSLGAGEFNQPQHF. The CDR3 DNA is TGTGCCAGCAGTTTAGGCGCCGGGGAATTCAATCAGCCCCAGCATTTT. Combining the CDR3 with reference TRBV28 and TRBJ1-5 gives the whole variable domain DVKVTQSSRYLVKRTGEKVFLECVQDMDHENMFWYRQDPGLGLRLIYFSYDVKMKEKGDIPEGYSVSREKKERFSLILESASTNQTSMYLCASSLGAGEFNQPQHFGDGTRLSIL.

The chain couples TRBV29-1 to TRBJ1-2; 7 bases fit TRBD1. The V segment lost 7 bases and the J segment 8 bases; nucleotides outside the gene matches: 13. The CDR3 contains 13 residues. Germline V CDR1 and CDR2: SQVTM, ANQGSEA. CDR3 region: CSGTDDRALGYTF. In DNA, the CDR3 is TGCAGCGGAACGGACGACAGGGCGTTGGGCTACACCTTC.

V gene TRBV3-1 (or the pseudogene TRBV3-2) combines with J gene TRBJ2-1, with D possibly being TRBD2 (6 bases). The CDR3 has 18 residues. Germline V gives CDR1 LGHDT, CDR2 YNNKEL (reference sequence). Trimming removed 1 base from V and 0 bases from J, with 16 bases in between. CDR3 loop: CASSQVTLRGSSYNEQFF. The CDR3 coding sequence is TGTGCCAGCAGCCAAGTGACGTTGCGGGGAAGCTCCTACAATGAGCAGTTCTTC.

The chain employs TRBV21-1 and TRBJ1-5. TRBV21-1 is listed as a pseudogene. This CDR3 comprises 16 residues. As DNA, the CDR3 is TGTGCCAGCAGCAAAGAGGCCGCGAGGAGCAATCAGCCCCAGCATTTT. Translating gives CASSKEAARSNQPQHF.

The gene calls are TRBV18 and TRBJ2-7; TRBD2 agrees at 7 bases. The CDR3 length is 13 residues. Per the germline V gene, CDR1 is KGHSH and CDR2 is LQKENI. Trimming at V came to 5 bases and at J to 3 bases, leaving 4 bases not matched to a gene. CDR3 region: CASSRGGVYEQYF. For the CDR3, the DNA is TGTGCCAGCTCAAGGGGAGGGGTCTACGAGCAGTACTTC.

The chain joins TRBV18 to TRBJ2-7; D not resolved. The germline V gene has CDR1 KGHSH and CDR2 LQKENI. This CDR3 is 12 amino acids long. With 1 base removed from V and 7 bases from J, the gap between germline ends came to 8 bases. The CDR3 bases are TGTGCCAGCTCACCACAGCGAGAGGAGCAGTACTTC. Translated: CASSPQREEQYF.

J is TRBJ1-2 and V is TRBV5-1; 7 nucleotides line up with TRBD1. CDR3 size: 15 residues. Germline CDR1 is SGHRS and CDR2 is YFSETQ. V shed 5 bases, J shed 8 bases, and the junction held 15 bases outside the gene matches. DNA for the CDR3: TGCGCCAGCAGACAGGGACAGAGTCTACTTAAGGGCTACACCTTC. Protein product: CASRQGQSLLKGYTF.

The rearrangement links TRBV3-1 (or the pseudogene TRBV3-2) to TRBJ1-6; maybe TRBD1 (5 bases). Germline values: CDR1 LGHDT, CDR2 YNNKEL (reference sequence). The CDR3 covers 16 residues. Deletions cut 4 bases from V and 5 bases from J, with 15 bases between. The CDR3 DNA is TGTGCCAGCAGCCTGAAGCTGGGGCGCGATAATTCACCCCTCCACTTT. Its protein product is CASSLKLGRDNSPLHF.

V and J are TRBV11-2 and TRBJ1-1; TRBD1 might be the D (5 bases). The V end was cut by 4 bases, the J end by 1 base, with 16 bases between. There are 16 residues in the CDR3. Germline CDR1 is SGHAT and CDR2 is FQNNGV. This chain's CDR3 is CASSWDPGRGNTEAFF. The CDR3 DNA is TGTGCCAGCAGCTGGGATCCGGGGAGGGGGAACACTGAAGCTTTCTTT.